The subject of this entry is one T cell receptor (beta chain). The CDR3 length is 15 residues. Trimming removed 7 bases at V and 5 bases at J, with 17 bases between. Per the germline V gene, CDR1 is LGHNT and CDR2 is FRNRAP. The blood was taken when hyperthyroidism was first diagnosed, before any ophthalmopathy symptoms showed up. TCR beta CDR3 sequences were amplified from RNA transcripts. The TCR CDR3 first-round RT-PCR relied on the HTBI primer set. One entry per CDR3 protein, called by TCRdb with MiXCR from the multiplex PCR reads. The repertoire has around 300,000 distinct CDR3 sequences, about 14% of them found once; the top ten carry almost 8%. This specimen comes from a study of T cells in Graves' hyperthyroidism and ophthalmopathy.

The sample consisted of blood. The sequence derives from a woman in her twenties or thirties with Graves' hyperthyroidism that later progressed to Graves' ophthalmopathy. This chain connects TRBV12-5 to TRBJ2-2; possibly TRBD2 for D (6 bases). This chain's CDR3 is CASARAGGGTGELFF. CDR3 nucleotides: TGTGCTAGTGCCAGAGCTGGGGGAGGTACCGGGGAGCTGTTTTTT.